The 7 T cell receptor beta chains below come from one sample, sequenced in a study of low-dose radiotherapy and immunotherapy resistance in tumors. Alpha and beta chains were covered, as first-strand cDNA relied on TRAV- and TRBV-specific primers. PCR amplification of the TCRs was performed with Phusion for about 20 PCR cycles, and it relied on a constant-region primer together with a V-primer adapter. Each CDR3 protein gets one entry after TCRdb re-called the reads with MiXCR. The table shows approximately 7,200 distinct CDR3 sequences, with more than 65% occurring only once. These TCRs come from a human donor with advanced metastatic prostate, ovarian, gallbladder or colorectal cancer (not recorded which). This table probably holds off-target reads from a library built for another chain.

The chain joins TRBV20-1 to TRBJ2-3, with TRBD2 identical over 8 bases. From germline, CDR1 is DFQATT and CDR2 SNEGSKA (reference sequence). The CDR3 is 14 residues long. Trimming at V came to 6 bases and at J to 10 bases, leaving 15 bases not matched to a gene. The chain's CDR3 is CSATGTRGDVPQYF. The CDR3 DNA reads as TGCAGTGCAACCGGGACTAGGGGGGACGTTCCGCAGTATTTT.

The chain carries TRBV6-6 and TRBJ2-3; no firm D call. CDR1 and CDR2 (germline): MNHNY, SVGAGI (reference sequence). CDR3 size: 13 residues. V was pared by 6 bases and J by 2 bases, with 9 bases between. The CDR3 DNA is TGTGCCAGCAGGGACGAGTACACAGATACGCAGTATTTT. Amino acid sequence: CASRDEYTDTQYF.

The rearrangement uses TRBV19 and TRBJ1-1; D is uncertain. This CDR3 spans 12 amino acids. Trimming stripped 4 bases from V and 8 bases from J, with 11 bases between. Per germline, CDR1 LNHDA and CDR2 SQIVND (reference sequence). Written as DNA, the CDR3 is TGTGCCAGTAGTACCCGACGCTTAGAAGCTTTCTTT. Translated, it gives CASSTRRLEAFF.

The chain joins TRBV2 to TRBJ1-1; TRBD1 aligns across 7 bases. Germline CDR1 and CDR2: SNHLY and FYNNEI. CDR3 length: 13 residues. V gave up 9 bases and J gave up 4 bases; unmatched junction bases: 8. The CDR3 nucleotides are TGTGCCAGTCACGACAGGGTATCCACTGAAGCTTTCTTT. It encodes CASHDRVSTEAFF. The full variable domain, in which reference TRBV2 and TRBJ1-1 provide the parts outside the CDR3, is EPEVTQTPSHQVTQMGQEVILRCVPISNHLYFYWYRQILGQKVEFLVSFYNNEISEKSEIFDDQFSVERPDGSNFTLKIRSTKLEDSAMYFCASHDRVSTEAFFGQGTRLTVV.

This chain links TRBV18 with TRBJ2-3; D tentatively fits TRBD1 or TRBD2 (5 bases each). CDR3 size: 14 residues. CDR1 and CDR2 (germline): KGHSH, LQKENI. The ends were cut back, 0 bases at V and 4 bases at J, with 8 bases in the middle. CDR3 DNA: TGTGCCAGCTCACCACCGGGGGTTCCAGATACGCAGTATTTT. Its protein product is CASSPPGVPDTQYF.

In nucleotides, the CDR3 is TGCGCCAGCAGCCTGGACAGGGGATCCAATCAGCCCCAGCATTTT. It specifies CASSLDRGSNQPQHF. The chain carries TRBV5-1 and TRBJ1-5, with 9 bases identical to TRBD1. The CDR3 runs to 15 residues. The V gene end was trimmed by 4 bases and the J gene end by 3 bases; junction bases not matched to a gene: 5. The germline V gene has CDR1 SGHRS and CDR2 YFSETQ.

The chain links TRBV12-3 or TRBV12-4 to TRBJ2-3; 11 bases are a match to TRBD2. J gave up 5 bases and V 5 bases, and 9 bases lay outside the gene matches. CDR3 length: 16 amino acids. Here the CDR3 reads CASSTQGLAVEDTQYF. CDR3 in DNA: TGTGCCAGCAGTACCCAGGGACTAGCGGTCGAAGATACGCAGTATTTT.